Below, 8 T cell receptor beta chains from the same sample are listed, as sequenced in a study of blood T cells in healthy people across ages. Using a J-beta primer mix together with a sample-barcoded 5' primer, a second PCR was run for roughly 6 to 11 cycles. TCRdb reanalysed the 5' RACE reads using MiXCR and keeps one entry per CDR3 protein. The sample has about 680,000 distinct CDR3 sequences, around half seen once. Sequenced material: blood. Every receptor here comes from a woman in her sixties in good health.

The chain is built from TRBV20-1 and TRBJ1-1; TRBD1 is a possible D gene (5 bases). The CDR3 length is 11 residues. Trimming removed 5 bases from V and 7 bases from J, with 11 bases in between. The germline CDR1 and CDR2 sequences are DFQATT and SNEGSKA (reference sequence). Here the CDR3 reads CSASRQREAFF. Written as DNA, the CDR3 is TGCAGTGCTTCCCGACAGCGTGAAGCTTTCTTT.

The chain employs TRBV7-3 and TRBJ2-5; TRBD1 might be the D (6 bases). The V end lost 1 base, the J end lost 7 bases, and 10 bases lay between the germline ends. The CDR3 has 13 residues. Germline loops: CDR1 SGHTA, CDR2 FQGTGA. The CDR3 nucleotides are TGTGCCAGCAGCTTAAACAGGGACGGGACCCAGTACTTC. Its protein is CASSLNRDGTQYF.

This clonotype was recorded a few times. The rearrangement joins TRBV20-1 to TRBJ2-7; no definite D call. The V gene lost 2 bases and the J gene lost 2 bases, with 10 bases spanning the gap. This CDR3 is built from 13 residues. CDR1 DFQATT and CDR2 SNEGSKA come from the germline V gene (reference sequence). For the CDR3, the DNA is TGCAGTGCTAGAAAGGGCTTTACCTACGAGCAGTACTTC. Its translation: CSARKGFTYEQYF.

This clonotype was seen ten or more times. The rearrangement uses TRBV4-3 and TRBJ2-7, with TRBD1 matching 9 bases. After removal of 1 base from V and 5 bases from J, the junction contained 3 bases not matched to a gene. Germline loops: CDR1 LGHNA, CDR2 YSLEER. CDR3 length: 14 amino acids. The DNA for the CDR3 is TGCGCCAGCAGCCAAGGACAGGGGGTAGACGAGCAGTACTTC. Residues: CASSQGQGVDEQYF.

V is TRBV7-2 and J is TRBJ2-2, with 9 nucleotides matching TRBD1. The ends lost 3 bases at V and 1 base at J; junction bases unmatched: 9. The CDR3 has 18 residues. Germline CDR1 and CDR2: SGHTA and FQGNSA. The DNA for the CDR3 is TGTGCCAGCAGCTTGTCTTGGGACAGGGAGGAGAACACCGGGGAGCTGTTTTTT. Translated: CASSLSWDREENTGELFF.

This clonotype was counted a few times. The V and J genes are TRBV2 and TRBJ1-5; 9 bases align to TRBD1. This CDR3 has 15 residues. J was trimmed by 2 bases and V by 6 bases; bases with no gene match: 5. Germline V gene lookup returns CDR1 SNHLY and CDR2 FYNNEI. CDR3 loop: CASRDRDRGNQPQHF. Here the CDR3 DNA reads TGTGCCAGCAGAGACCGGGACAGGGGCAATCAGCCCCAGCATTTT. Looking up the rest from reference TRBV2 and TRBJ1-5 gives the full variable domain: EPEVTQTPSHQVTQMGQEVILRCVPISNHLYFYWYRQILGQKVEFLVSFYNNEISEKSEIFDDQFSVERPDGSNFTLKIRSTKLEDSAMYFCASRDRDRGNQPQHFGDGTRLSIL.

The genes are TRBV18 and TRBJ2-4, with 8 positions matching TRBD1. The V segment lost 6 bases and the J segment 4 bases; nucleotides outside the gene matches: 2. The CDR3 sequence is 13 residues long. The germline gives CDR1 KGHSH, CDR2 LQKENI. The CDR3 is CASSGQGKNIQYF. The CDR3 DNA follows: TGTGCCAGCTCCGGACAGGGAAAAAACATTCAGTACTTC.

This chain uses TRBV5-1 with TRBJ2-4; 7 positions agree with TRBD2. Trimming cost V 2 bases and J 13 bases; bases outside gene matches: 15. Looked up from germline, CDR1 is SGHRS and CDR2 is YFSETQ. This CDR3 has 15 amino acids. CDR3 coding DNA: TGCGCCAGCAGCTTCTTTGCGGGAGTCCACAATGAGCAGTACTTC. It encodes CASSFFAGVHNEQYF.